The present entry profiles one TCR beta chain with its context. Its antigen is currently unknown. The CDR3 is 15 amino acids. V was clipped by 1 base and J by 7 bases, with 16 bases between them. Germline V gene sequence: CDR1 LGHNA, CDR2 YSLEER. Time point specified: sample taken at primary tumor resection. Whole RNA, which was extracted from tumor, nontumor lung tissue or frozen PBMC, was sequenced without any cell sorting. Donation came from 70 or so patients with untreated early-stage non-small cell lung cancer. This sample is drawn from a study of spatial heterogeneity in lung cancer. The presence of a unique molecular identifier marked each TCR cDNA molecule. Each CDR3 protein gets one entry after TCRdb re-called the 5' RACE reads with MiXCR. The sample has roughly 49,000 distinct CDR3 sequences; roughly 6.5% are singletons. Study results and limitations: Among blood samples, ubiquitous expanded tumor TCRs appeared more at resection than at follow-up.

The source was PBMCs, collected at surgery. The genes are TRBV4-3 and TRBJ1-2; D is perhaps TRBD1 (6 bases). This sequence originates from a female donor with early-stage non-small cell lung cancer. CDR3 sequence reads: CASSQGVYGGLGYTF. The CDR3, as DNA: TGCGCCAGCAGCCAAGGTGTATACGGGGGCCTTGGCTACACCTTC.